These 16 T cell receptor beta chains came from one sample sequenced in a study of shared clonotypes between healthy human individuals. Some clones are missing from TCRdb's copy, which holds only in-frame ones; the method was immunoSEQ multiplex PCR. The sample holds roughly 2,300,000 clones, 85% to 95% seen once. Sequenced material: naive CD4+ T cells from PBMCs. Subset noted: CD45RA+ positively selected. All receptors derive from a man younger than 30 in good health. Some clones in this sample may be carry-over from other donors' samples.

V usage is TRBV6-1 and J usage is TRBJ2-3; perhaps TRBD2 as D (7 bases). CDR3 size: 15 residues. Germline lookup yields CDR1 MNHNS and CDR2 SASEGT. Deletions cut 6 bases from V and 6 bases from J, with 19 bases between. CDR3 region: CASRDPRGGADTQYF. In nucleotides, the CDR3 is TGTGCCAGCAGGGACCCGAGGGGGGGGGCGGATACGCAGTATTTT.

The chain is built from TRBV6-5 and TRBJ2-2, with TRBD2 matching over 9 bases. There are 16 residues in the CDR3. The V gene's germline CDR1 is MNHEY and CDR2 SVGAGI. After removal of 3 bases from V and 4 bases from J, the junction contained 6 bases not matched to a gene. The DNA of the CDR3 is TGTGCCAGCAGTTATTCTAGCGGGACGGGCACCGGGGAGCTGTTTTTT. This sequence encodes CASSYSSGTGTGELFF.

Turning to this clone: The identical CDR3 is also encoded by other nucleotide sequences in the sample. CDR3 nucleotide sequence: TGCGCCAGCAGCTTGGGCGACAGGGGGACTGAAGCTTTCTTT. Protein sequence: CASSLGDRGTEAFF. This chain uses TRBV5-1 with TRBJ1-1, with 9 bases identical to TRBD1. The germline CDR1 and CDR2 sequences are SGHRS and YFSETQ. The CDR3 is 14 amino acids. The V gene end was trimmed by 0 bases and the J gene end by 5 bases; junction bases not matched to a gene: 2.

This chain uses TRBV7-3 with TRBJ2-2; tentative D call: TRBD2 (6 bases). Germline loops: CDR1 SGHTA, CDR2 FQGTGA. The CDR3 loop spans 14 amino acids. Trimming left V 6 bases short and J 5 bases short, with 13 bases between. CDR3 DNA: TGTGCCAGCAGGGACTCTCGGGGGACCGGGGAGCTGTTTTTT. Translating it yields CASRDSRGTGELFF.

The rearrangement joins TRBV29-1 to TRBJ1-2, with D possibly TRBD1 on 6 matching bases. Deletions cut 2 bases from V and 7 bases from J, with 11 bases between. Germline V gene lookup returns CDR1 SQVTM and CDR2 ANQGSEA. This CDR3 spans 12 amino acids. CDR3 nucleotide sequence: TGCAGCGTTGAATCCCAGGGGTCTGGCTACACCTTC. Residues: CSVESQGSGYTF.

The chain uses TRBV19 and TRBJ2-7; TRBD1 matches at 10 bases. In germline, CDR1 is LNHDA, CDR2 SQIVND (reference sequence). V was pared by 4 bases and J by 2 bases, with 8 bases of the junction left unmatched. CDR3 length equals 16 residues. CDR3 residues: CASSRAGQGRAYEQYF. The CDR3 bases are TGTGCCAGTAGTAGGGCGGGACAGGGGAGGGCCTACGAGCAGTACTTC.

The chain links TRBV5-6 to TRBJ2-2, with D maybe TRBD1 (5 bases). Germline CDR1 is SGHDT and CDR2 is YYEEEE. The V end was cut by 4 bases, the J end by 2 bases, with 12 bases between. The CDR3 has 15 residues. Here the CDR3 reads CASSGLGENTGELFF. In nucleotides, the CDR3 is TGTGCCAGCAGCGGGCTAGGGGAAAACACCGGGGAGCTGTTTTTT.

The chain employs TRBV4-1 and TRBJ1-2; tentatively, D is TRBD1 (5 bases). Germline V CDR1 and CDR2: MGHRA, YSYEKL. Trimming removed 3 bases from V and 1 base from J, with 12 bases in between. This CDR3 is 15 amino acids long. CDR3 sequence reads: CASSHLQGLNYGYTF. DNA of the CDR3: TGCGCCAGCAGCCACCTCCAGGGCCTTAACTATGGCTACACCTTC.

The chain uses TRBV28 and TRBJ2-3; weak D call: TRBD2 (5 bases). V gave up 3 bases and J gave up 14 bases, with 21 bases separating them. The CDR3 is 14 amino acids. Germline lookup yields CDR1 MDHEN and CDR2 SYDVKM. CDR3 sequence: CASSFRTLARGVYF. The CDR3 DNA sequence: TGTGCCAGCAGTTTCCGGACCCTAGCCCGTGGAGTGTATTTT. The whole variable domain, filled in from reference TRBV28 and TRBJ2-3, reads DVKVTQSSRYLVKRTGEKVFLECVQDMDHENMFWYRQDPGLGLRLIYFSYDVKMKEKGDIPEGYSVSREKKERFSLILESASTNQTSMYLCASSFRTLARGVYFGPGTRLTVL.

This chain connects TRBV2 to TRBJ1-2, with a possible D match to TRBD1 (6 bases). Trimming left V 8 bases short and J 3 bases short, with 10 bases between. CDR3 length: 12 amino acids. CDR1 is SNHLY, CDR2 FYNNEI, per germline. CDR3 residues: CASGWTDYGYTF. CDR3 nucleotide sequence: TGTGCCAGCGGGTGGACAGACTATGGCTACACCTTC.

The rearrangement links TRBV19 to TRBJ2-2; D is tentatively TRBD1 or TRBD2 (5 bases each). The germline V gene encodes CDR1 LNHDA and CDR2 SQIVND (reference sequence). This CDR3 is built from 18 residues. Trimming cost V 5 bases and J 0 bases, with 19 bases left between them. The CDR3 spells CASSPLPGPYANTGELFF. Here the CDR3 DNA reads TGTGCCAGTAGTCCTCTCCCGGGACCCTACGCGAACACCGGGGAGCTGTTTTTT.

The chain couples TRBV29-1 to TRBJ2-5; possibly TRBD2 for D (5 bases). V was cut by 8 bases and J by 4 bases, with 14 bases left in between. This CDR3 spans 12 amino acids. Germline lookup yields CDR1 SQVTM and CDR2 ANQGSEA. CDR3 residues: CSTTDLAETQYF. The CDR3 coding sequence is TGCAGCACCACGGACCTAGCAGAGACCCAGTACTTC. The full variable domain, rest sourced from reference TRBV29-1 and TRBJ2-5, is SAVISQKPSRDICQRGTSLTIQCQVDSQVTMMFWYRQQPGQSLTLIATANQGSEATYESGFVIDKFPISRPNLTFSTLTVSNMSPEDSSIYLCSTTDLAETQYFGPGTRLLVL.

This chain connects TRBV2 to TRBJ2-7, with D hard to call. The germline V and J ends were trimmed by 5 bases and 1 base, with 9 bases remaining between them. The germline V gene encodes CDR1 SNHLY and CDR2 FYNNEI. The CDR3 is made up of 13 amino acids. Here the CDR3 reads CASSRAPSYEQYF. CDR3 sequence (DNA): TGTGCCAGCAGTCGGGCCCCATCCTACGAGCAGTACTTC.

V usage is TRBV9 and J usage is TRBJ2-1, with TRBD2 as a possible D gene (6 bases). The CDR3 consists of 14 residues. CDR1 is SGDLS, CDR2 YYNGEE, per germline. V gave up 4 bases and J gave up 6 bases, with 14 bases separating them. CDR3 nucleotides: TGTGCCAGCAGCCGGGACTTTCGGACCAATGAGCAGTTCTTC. Translating it yields CASSRDFRTNEQFF. Supplemented by reference TRBV9 and TRBJ2-1, the full variable domain reads DSGVTQTPKHLITATGQRVTLRCSPRSGDLSVYWYQQSLDQGLQFLIQYYNGEERAKGNILERFSAQQFPDLHSELNLSSLELGDSALYFCASSRDFRTNEQFFGPGTRLTVL.

This chain joins TRBV7-2 and TRBJ2-5; tentative D call: TRBD2 (5 bases). V was clipped by 2 bases and J by 4 bases, with 14 bases between them. Germline V gives CDR1 SGHTA, CDR2 FQGNSA. The CDR3 runs 15 residues. CDR3 sequence: CASSLFGERAETQYF. The CDR3 nucleotides are TGTGCCAGCAGCTTATTCGGGGAAAGGGCAGAGACCCAGTACTTC. The complete variable domain, with remaining parts taken from reference TRBV7-2 and TRBJ2-5, reads GAGVSQSPSNKVTEKGKDVELRCDPISGHTALYWYRQSLGQGLEFLIYFQGNSAPDKSGLPSDRFSAERTGGSVSTLTIQRTQQEDSAVYLCASSLFGERAETQYFGPGTRLLVL.

The chain is built from TRBV29-1 and TRBJ1-1; D may be TRBD1 (5 bases). CDR1 SQVTM and CDR2 ANQGSEA come from the germline V gene. CDR3 length: 12 amino acids. Trimming left V 8 bases short and J 5 bases short, with 15 bases between. The CDR3: CSCIRGGTEAFF. In nucleotides, the CDR3 is TGCAGCTGCATCCGGGGGGGGACTGAAGCTTTCTTT. The entire variable domain, with the rest obtained from reference TRBV29-1 and TRBJ1-1, is as follows: SAVISQKPSRDICQRGTSLTIQCQVDSQVTMMFWYRQQPGQSLTLIATANQGSEATYESGFVIDKFPISRPNLTFSTLTVSNMSPEDSSIYLCSCIRGGTEAFFGQGTRLTVV.